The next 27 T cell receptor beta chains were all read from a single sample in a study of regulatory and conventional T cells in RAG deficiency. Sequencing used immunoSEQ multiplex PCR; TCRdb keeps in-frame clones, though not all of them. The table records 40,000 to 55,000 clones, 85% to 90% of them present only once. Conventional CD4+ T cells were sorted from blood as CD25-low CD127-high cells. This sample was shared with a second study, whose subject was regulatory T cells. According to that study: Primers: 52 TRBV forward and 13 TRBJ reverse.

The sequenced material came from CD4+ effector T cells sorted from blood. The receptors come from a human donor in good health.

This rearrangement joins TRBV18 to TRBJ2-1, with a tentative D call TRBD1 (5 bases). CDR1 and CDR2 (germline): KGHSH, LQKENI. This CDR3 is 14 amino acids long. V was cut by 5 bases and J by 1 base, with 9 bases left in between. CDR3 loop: CASSGSGSYNEQFF. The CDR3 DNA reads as TGTGCCAGCTCAGGATCAGGGTCCTACAATGAGCAGTTCTTC.

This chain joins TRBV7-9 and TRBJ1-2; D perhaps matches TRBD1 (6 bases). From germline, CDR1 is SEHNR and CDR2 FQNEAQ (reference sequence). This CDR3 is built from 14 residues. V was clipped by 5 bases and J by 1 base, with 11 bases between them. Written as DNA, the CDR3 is TGTGCCAGCAGCCCGACAGGAGATAACTATGGCTACACCTTC. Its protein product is CASSPTGDNYGYTF.

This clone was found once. CDR3 sequence reads: CASSSQPNYGYTF. CDR3 in DNA: TGTGCCAGCAGTTCACAACCTAACTATGGCTACACCTTC. J is TRBJ1-2 and V is TRBV28; no clear D gene. The CDR3 sequence is 13 residues long. Trimming shortened V by 4 bases and J by 0 bases, and 6 bases separated the two germline ends. The germline gives CDR1 MDHEN, CDR2 SYDVKM.

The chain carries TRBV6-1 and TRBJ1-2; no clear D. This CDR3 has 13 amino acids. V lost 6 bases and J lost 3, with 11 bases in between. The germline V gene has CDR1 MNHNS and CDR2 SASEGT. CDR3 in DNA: TGTGCCAGCAGCCCAGGCCCCCACTATGGCTACACCTTC. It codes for CASSPGPHYGYTF.

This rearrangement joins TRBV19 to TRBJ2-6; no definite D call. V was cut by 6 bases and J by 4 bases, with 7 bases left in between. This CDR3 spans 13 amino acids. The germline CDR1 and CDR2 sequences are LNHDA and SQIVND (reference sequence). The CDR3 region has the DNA TGTGCCAGTAGCCTAAAAGGGGCCAACGTCCTGACTTTC. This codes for CASSLKGANVLTF.

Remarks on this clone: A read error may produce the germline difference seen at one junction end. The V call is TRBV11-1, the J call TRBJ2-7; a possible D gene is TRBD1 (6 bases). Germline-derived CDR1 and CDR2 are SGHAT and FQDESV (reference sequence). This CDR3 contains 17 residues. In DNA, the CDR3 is TGTACCAGCAGCTTCGCGGGTACAGGGTGGACCTCCTACGAGCAGTACTTC. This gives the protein CTSSFAGTGWTSYEQYF.

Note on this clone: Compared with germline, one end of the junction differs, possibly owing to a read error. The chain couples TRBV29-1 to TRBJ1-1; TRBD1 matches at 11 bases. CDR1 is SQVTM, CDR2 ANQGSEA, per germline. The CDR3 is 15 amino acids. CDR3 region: CSVAWTGGGNTGAFF. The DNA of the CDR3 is TGCAGCGTTGCTTGGACAGGGGGCGGGAACACTGGAGCTTTCTTT.

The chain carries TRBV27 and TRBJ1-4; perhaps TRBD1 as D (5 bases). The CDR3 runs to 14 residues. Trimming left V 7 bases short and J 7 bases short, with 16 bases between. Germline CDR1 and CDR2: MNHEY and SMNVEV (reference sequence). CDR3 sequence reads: CASKPLRQTEKLFF. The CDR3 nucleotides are TGTGCCAGCAAACCGCTTCGACAGACTGAAAAACTGTTTTTT.

The CDR3: CASSQVSGGAGGELFF. The CDR3 coding sequence is TGTGCCAGCAGCCAAGTCAGCGGGGGGGCCGGCGGGGAGCTGTTTTTT. The V and J genes are TRBV5-4 and TRBJ2-2; 10 bases are a match to TRBD2. Germline V CDR1 and CDR2: SGHNT, YYREEE (reference sequence). The trim removed 4 bases at V and 7 bases at J, leaving 10 bases unmatched. The CDR3 is 16 amino acids.

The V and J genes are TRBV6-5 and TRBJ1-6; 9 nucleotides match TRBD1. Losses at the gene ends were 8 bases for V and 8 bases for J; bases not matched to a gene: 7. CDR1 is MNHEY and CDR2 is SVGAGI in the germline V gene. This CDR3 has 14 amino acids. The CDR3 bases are TGTGCCAGCCGCCTTGGGACAGGGCATTCACCCCTCCACTTT. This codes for CASRLGTGHSPLHF.

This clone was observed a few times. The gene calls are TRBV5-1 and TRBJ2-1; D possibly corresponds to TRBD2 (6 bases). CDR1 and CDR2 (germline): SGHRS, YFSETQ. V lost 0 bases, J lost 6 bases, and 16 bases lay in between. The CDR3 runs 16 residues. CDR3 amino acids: CASSLVGGIEGNEQFF. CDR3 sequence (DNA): TGCGCCAGCAGCTTGGTAGGCGGGATAGAGGGCAATGAGCAGTTCTTC.

The CDR3 nucleotides read TGCAGCGTTGAACGGGAACCGTCCAATGAGCAGTTCTTC. This translates into CSVEREPSNEQFF. This chain uses TRBV29-1 with TRBJ2-1, with a weak D call TRBD2 (5 bases). The ends were cut back, 2 bases at V and 6 bases at J, with 11 bases in the middle. CDR3 size: 13 residues. Germline CDR1 and CDR2: SQVTM and ANQGSEA.

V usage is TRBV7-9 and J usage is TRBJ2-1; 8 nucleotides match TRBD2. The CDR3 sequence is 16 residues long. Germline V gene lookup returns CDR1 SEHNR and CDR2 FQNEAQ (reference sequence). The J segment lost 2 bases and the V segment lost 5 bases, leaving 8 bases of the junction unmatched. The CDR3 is CASSTAWREAYNEQFF. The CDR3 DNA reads TGTGCCAGCAGCACCGCCTGGCGGGAGGCCTACAATGAGCAGTTCTTC. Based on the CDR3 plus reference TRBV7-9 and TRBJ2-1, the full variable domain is DTGVSQNPRHKITKRGQNVTFRCDPISEHNRLYWYRQTLGQGPEFLTYFQNEAQLEKSRLLSDRFSAERPKGSFSTLEIQRTEQGDSAMYLCASSTAWREAYNEQFFGPGTRLTVL.

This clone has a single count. CDR3 coding DNA: TGTGCCAGCAGCCAGCGGGGGGGTAGCACCGGGGAGCTGTTTTTT. This translates into CASSQRGGSTGELFF. The V and J genes are TRBV9 and TRBJ2-2; TRBD2 agrees at 10 bases. V trimming: 4 bases; J trimming: 4 bases; junction bases outside the gene matches: 4. The V gene's germline CDR1 is SGDLS and CDR2 YYNGEE. The CDR3 length is 15 residues. Combining the CDR3 with reference TRBV9 and TRBJ2-2 gives the whole variable domain DSGVTQTPKHLITATGQRVTLRCSPRSGDLSVYWYQQSLDQGLQFLIQYYNGEERAKGNILERFSAQQFPDLHSELNLSSLELGDSALYFCASSQRGGSTGELFFGEGSRLTVL.

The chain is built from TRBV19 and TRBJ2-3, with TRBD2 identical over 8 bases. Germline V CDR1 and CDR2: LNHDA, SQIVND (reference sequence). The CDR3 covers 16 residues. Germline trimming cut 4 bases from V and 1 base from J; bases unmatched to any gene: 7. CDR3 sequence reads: CASSTTGGRRTDTQYF. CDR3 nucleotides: TGTGCCAGTAGTACCACGGGAGGGCGGCGCACAGATACGCAGTATTTT.

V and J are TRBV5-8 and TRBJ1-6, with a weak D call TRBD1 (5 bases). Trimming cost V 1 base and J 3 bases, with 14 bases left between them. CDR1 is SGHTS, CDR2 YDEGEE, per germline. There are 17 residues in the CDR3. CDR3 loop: CASSLRTGEVYNSPLHF. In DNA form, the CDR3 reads TGTGCCAGCAGCTTGCGAACGGGGGAGGTCTATAATTCACCCCTCCACTTT.

CDR3 bases: TGTGCCAGTAGTATCCAGGGGATACAAGAGACCCAGTACTTC. It specifies CASSIQGIQETQYF. The J gene is TRBJ2-5, the V gene TRBV19, with D tentatively TRBD1 (6 bases). The V gene's germline CDR1 is LNHDA and CDR2 SQIVND (reference sequence). The CDR3 runs 14 residues. Trimming removed 3 bases at V and 2 bases at J, with 10 bases between.

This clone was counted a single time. CDR3 protein: CASSQGETQYF. DNA of the CDR3: TGTGCCAGCAGTCAAGGAGAGACCCAGTACTTC. The chain has TRBV2 and TRBJ2-5, with D unresolved. Germline loops: CDR1 SNHLY, CDR2 FYNNEI. This CDR3 spans 11 amino acids. V shed 5 bases and J shed 4 bases, with 5 bases lying between them.

The CDR3 reads CASSLAGPQETQYF. In DNA form, the CDR3 reads TGTGCCAGCTCACTAGCGGGGCCTCAAGAGACCCAGTACTTC. The J gene is TRBJ2-5, the V gene TRBV18, with 8 bases matching TRBD2. CDR3 length: 14 residues. The junction had 3 bases not matched to a gene; V was cut back by 4 bases and J by 2 bases. CDR1 and CDR2 from the germline V gene are KGHSH and LQKENI.

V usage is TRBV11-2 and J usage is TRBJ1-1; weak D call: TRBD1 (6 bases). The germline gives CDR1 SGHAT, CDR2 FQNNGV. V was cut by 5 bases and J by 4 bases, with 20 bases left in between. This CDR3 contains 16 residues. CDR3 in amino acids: CASSLRHTGFTTEAFF. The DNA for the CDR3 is TGTGCCAGCAGCCTCCGACATACAGGGTTTACCACTGAAGCTTTCTTT.

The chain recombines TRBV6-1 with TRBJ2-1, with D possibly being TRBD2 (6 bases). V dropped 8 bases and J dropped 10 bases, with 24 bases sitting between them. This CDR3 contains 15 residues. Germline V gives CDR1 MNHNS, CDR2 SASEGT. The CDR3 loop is CASPNRQGGREEQFF. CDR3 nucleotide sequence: TGTGCCAGCCCTAACCGGCAGGGTGGTCGGGAGGAGCAGTTCTTC.

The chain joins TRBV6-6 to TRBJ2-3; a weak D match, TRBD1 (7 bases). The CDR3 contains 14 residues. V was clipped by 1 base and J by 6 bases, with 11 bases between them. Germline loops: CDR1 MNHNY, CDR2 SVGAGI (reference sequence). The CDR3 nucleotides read TGTGCCAGCAGTTACTGGACAGGAGGGGATACGCAGTATTTT. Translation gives CASSYWTGGDTQYF.

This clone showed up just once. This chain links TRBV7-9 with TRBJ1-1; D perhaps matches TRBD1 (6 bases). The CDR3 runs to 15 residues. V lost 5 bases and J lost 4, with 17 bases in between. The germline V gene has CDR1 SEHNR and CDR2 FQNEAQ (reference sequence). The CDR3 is CASSAATGIGTEAFF. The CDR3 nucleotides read TGTGCCAGCAGCGCAGCTACAGGGATTGGCACTGAAGCTTTCTTT.

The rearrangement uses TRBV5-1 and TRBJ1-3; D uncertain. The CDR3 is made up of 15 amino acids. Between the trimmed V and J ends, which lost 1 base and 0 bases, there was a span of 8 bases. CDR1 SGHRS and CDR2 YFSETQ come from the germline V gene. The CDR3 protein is CASSLSGFSGNTIYF. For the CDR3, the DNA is TGCGCCAGCAGCTTGAGTGGGTTCTCTGGAAACACCATATATTTT.

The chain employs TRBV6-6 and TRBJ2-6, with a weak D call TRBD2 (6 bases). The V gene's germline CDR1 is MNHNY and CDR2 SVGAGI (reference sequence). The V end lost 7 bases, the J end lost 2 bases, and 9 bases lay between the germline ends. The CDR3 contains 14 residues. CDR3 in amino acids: CASIAVTGANVLTF. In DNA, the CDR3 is TGTGCCAGCATAGCGGTGACTGGGGCCAACGTCCTGACTTTC.

CDR3 region: CASSLNGQLNEKLFF. The CDR3 DNA follows: TGTGCCAGCAGCCTTAATGGACAGCTTAATGAAAAACTGTTTTTT. The rearrangement links TRBV7-6 to TRBJ1-4, with D possibly matching TRBD1 (6 bases). The CDR3 has 15 residues. The V end was cut by 5 bases, the J end by 4 bases, with 14 bases between. Germline-derived CDR1 and CDR2 are SGHVS and FNYEAQ.

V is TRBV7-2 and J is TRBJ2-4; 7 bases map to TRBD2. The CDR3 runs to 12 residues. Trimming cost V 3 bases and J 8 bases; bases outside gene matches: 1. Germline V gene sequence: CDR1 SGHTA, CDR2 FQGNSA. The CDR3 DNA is TGTGCCAGCAGCTTGGGAGGGGACATTCAGTACTTC. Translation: CASSLGGDIQYF.